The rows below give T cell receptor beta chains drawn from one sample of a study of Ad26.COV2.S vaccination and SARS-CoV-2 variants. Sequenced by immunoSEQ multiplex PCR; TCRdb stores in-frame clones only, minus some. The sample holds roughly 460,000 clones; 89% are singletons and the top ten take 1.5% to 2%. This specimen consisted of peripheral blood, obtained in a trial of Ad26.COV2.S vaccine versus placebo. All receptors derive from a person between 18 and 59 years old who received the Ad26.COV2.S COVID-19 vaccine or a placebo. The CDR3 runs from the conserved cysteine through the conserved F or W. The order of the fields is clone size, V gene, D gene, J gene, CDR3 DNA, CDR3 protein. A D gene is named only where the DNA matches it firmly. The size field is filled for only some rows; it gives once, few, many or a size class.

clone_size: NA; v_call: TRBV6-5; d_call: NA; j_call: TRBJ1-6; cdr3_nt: TGTGCCAGCAGCGGACTCTCTAATTCACCCCTCCACTTT; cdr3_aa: CASSGLSNSPLHF
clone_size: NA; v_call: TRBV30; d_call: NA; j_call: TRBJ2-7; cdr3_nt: TGTGCCTGGAGTGTACAGGAGCCAGGCTACGAGCAGTACTTC; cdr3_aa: CAWSVQEPGYEQYF
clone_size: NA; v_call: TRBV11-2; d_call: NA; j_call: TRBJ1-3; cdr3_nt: TGTGCCAGCAGCTTAATGACCCACTCTGGAAACACCATATATTTT; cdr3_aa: CASSLMTHSGNTIYF
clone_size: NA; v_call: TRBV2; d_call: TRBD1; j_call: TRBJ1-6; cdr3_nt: TGTGCCAGCAGAGGTGGGACAGGAGATTCACCCCTCCACTTT; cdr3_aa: CASRGGTGDSPLHF
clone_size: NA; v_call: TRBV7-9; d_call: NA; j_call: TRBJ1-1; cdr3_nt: TGTGCCAGCAGCGCGAGTACAGGGAGGGGCACTGAAGCTTTCTTT; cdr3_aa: CASSASTGRGTEAFF
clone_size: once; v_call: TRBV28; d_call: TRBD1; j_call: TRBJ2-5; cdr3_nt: TGTGCCAGCAGTGGGACGGACAGGGCGGGAGAGACCCAGTACTTC; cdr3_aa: CASSGTDRAGETQYF
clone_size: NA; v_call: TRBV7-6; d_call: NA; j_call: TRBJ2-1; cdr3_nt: TGTGCCAGCAGCCACCTCCTAGGGCAGAGAGGGAATGAGCAGTTCTTC; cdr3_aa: CASSHLLGQRGNEQFF
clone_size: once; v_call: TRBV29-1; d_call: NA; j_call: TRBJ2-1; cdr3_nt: TGCAGCTCCGGGGCAGGGCGGGAGCAGTTCTTC; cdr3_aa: CSSGAGREQFF
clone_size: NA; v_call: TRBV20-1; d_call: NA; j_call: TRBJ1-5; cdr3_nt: TGCAGTGCTAGTAGGTCCGTAGGGGTGGGCAATCAGCCCCAGCATTTT; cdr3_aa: CSASRSVGVGNQPQHF
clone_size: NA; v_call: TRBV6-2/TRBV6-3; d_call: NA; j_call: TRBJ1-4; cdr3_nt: TGTGCCAGCAGTTACTCGTCGGGGGCTAATGAAAAACTGTTTTTT; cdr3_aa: CASSYSSGANEKLFF
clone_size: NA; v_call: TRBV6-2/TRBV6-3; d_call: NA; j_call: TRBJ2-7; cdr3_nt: TGTGCCAGCAGTTACTTGGGTAGGCAAGGCGGCGAGCAGTACTTC; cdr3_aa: CASSYLGRQGGEQYF
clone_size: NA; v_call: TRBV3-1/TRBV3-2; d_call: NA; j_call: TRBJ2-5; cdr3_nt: TGTGCCAGCAGCCGACTACAAGAGACCCAGTACTTC; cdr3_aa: CASSRLQETQYF
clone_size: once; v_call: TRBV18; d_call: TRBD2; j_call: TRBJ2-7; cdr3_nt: TGTGCCAGCTCACCAAATTGGGCCCCTAGCGGGAGGTTCGCCTCCTACGAGCAGTACTTC; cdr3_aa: CASSPNWAPSGRFASYEQYF
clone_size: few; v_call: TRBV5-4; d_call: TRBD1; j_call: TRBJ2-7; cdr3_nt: TGTGCCAGCAGCCGGAGATACGATCGGACAGGGGCCGCCTACGAGCAGTACTTC; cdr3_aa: CASSRRYDRTGAAYEQYF
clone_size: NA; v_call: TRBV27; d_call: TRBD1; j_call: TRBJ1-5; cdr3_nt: TGTGCCAGCAGACCCGGACAGGGCCTCAATCAGCCCCAGCATTTT; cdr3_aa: CASRPGQGLNQPQHF
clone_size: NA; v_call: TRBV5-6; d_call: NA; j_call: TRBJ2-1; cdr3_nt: TGTGCCAGCAGCTTGGCCGGGACATCCATCTACAATGAGCAGTTCTTC; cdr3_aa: CASSLAGTSIYNEQFF
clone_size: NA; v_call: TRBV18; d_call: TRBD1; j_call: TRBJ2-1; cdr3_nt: TGTGCCAGCTCACCGCCGGGACAGAAACACAATGAGCAGTTCTTC; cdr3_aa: CASSPPGQKHNEQFF
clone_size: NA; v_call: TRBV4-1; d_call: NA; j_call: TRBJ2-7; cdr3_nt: TGCGCCAGCAGCCAAGTTTTAGGAGTTTACGAGCAGTACTTC; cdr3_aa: CASSQVLGVYEQYF
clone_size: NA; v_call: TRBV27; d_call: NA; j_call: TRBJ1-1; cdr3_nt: TGTGCCAGCAGTTCCGGAGCCGCGGGGGAGACTGAAGCTTTCTTT; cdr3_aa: CASSSGAAGETEAFF
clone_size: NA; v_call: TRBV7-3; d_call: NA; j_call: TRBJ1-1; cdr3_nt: TGTGCCAGCAGCTTCAGCCTGAACACTGAAGCTTTCTTT; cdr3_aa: CASSFSLNTEAFF
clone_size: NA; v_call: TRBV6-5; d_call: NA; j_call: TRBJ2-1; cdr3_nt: TGTGCCAGCAGCGGGAGCGGCAATGAGCAGTTCTTC; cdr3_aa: CASSGSGNEQFF
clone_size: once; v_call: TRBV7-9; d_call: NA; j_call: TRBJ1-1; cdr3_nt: TGTGCCAGCAGCTTAGCAGGTAACACTGAAGCTTTCTTT; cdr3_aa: CASSLAGNTEAFF
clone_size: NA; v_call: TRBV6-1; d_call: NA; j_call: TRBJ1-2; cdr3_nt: TGTGCCAGCAGTGATTACGGTTGGGGGCAGATTCAATTC; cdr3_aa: CASSDYGWGQIQF
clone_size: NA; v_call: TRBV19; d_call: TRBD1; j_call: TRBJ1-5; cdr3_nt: TGTGCCAGTAGTAGAGACAGGGGATATCAGCCCCAGCATTTT; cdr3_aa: CASSRDRGYQPQHF
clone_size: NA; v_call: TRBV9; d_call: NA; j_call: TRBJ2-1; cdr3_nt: TGTGCCAGCAGCGGGGCCAGGGGCAGGGGGGCGACTCAGTCCTACAATGAGCAGTTCTTC; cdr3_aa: CASSGARGRGATQSYNEQFF
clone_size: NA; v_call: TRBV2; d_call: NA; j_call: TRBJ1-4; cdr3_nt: TGTGCCAGCAGTGAAAAAATCGGGGCATTGGAGTTGCGACTGTTTTTT; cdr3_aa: CASSEKIGALELRLFF
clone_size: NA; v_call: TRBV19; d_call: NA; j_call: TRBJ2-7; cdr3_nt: TGTGCCAGTGCCACCCCAGGGGACTCCTACGAGCAGTACTTC; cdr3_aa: CASATPGDSYEQYF
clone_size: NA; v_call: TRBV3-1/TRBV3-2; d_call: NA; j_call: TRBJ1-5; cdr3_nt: TGTGCCAGCAGCCCCCGTCTGGGTGACAATCAGCCCCAGCATTTT; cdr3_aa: CASSPRLGDNQPQHF
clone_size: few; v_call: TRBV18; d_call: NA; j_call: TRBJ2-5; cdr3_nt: TGTGCCAGCTCACAACAAGAGACCCAGTACTTC; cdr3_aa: CASSQQETQYF
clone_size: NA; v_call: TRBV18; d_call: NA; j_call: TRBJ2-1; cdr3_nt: TGTGCCAGCTCACCACTCGATGAGCAGTTCTTC; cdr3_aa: CASSPLDEQFF
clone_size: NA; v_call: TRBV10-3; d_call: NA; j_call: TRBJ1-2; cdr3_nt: TGTGCCATCAGTGTCGCCGGGGCCAGCCTTTACTATGGCTACACCTTC; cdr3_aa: CAISVAGASLYYGYTF
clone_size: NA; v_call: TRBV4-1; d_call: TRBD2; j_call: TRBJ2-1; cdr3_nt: TGCGCCAGCAGCCAGATCGGGGGGGAGGGCCCGGCGGGGCAGTTCTTC; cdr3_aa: CASSQIGGEGPAGQFF
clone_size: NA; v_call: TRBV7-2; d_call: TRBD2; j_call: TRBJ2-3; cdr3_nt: TGTGCCAGCAGCCGTCCCGGGACTAGCGGGGGGGCCATTTTTACGCAGTATTTT; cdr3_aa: CASSRPGTSGGAIFTQYF
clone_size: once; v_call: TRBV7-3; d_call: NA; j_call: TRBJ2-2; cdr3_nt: TGTGCCAGCAGAGGGTCAGGGGACACCGGGGAGCTGTTTTTT; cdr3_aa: CASRGSGDTGELFF
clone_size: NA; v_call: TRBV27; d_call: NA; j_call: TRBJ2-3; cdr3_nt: TGTGCCAGCATCGGTTTCACAGATCCCACAGATACGCAGTATTTT; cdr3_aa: CASIGFTDPTDTQYF
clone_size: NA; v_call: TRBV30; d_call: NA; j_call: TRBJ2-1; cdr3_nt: TGTGCCTGGAGTATTAGCGGTGGCTCCTACAATGAGCAGTTCTTC; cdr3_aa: CAWSISGGSYNEQFF
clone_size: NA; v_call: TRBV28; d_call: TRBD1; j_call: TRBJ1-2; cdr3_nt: TGTGCCAGCACTGAAGAGACAGGGGATGGCTACACCTTC; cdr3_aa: CASTEETGDGYTF
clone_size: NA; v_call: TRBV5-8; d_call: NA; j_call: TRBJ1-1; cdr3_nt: TGTGCCAGCAGCATTAATATGCAGAGGAACACTGAAGCTTTCTTT; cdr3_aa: CASSINMQRNTEAFF
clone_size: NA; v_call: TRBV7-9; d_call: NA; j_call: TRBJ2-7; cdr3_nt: TGTGCCAGCAGCTTAGCGCAGGGGAGATCTGGGCAGTACTTC; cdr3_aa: CASSLAQGRSGQYF
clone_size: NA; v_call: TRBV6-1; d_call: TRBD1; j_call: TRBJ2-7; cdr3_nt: TGTGCCAGCAGTGCGCAAGGGGGCGCGTCAGGCTACGAGCAGTACTTC; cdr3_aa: CASSAQGGASGYEQYF
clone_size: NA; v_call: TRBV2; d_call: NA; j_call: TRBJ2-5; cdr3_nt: TGTGCCAGCAGTGAAGCGGGGGAGACCCAGTACTTC; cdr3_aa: CASSEAGETQYF
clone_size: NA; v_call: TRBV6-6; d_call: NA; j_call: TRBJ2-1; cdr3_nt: TGTGCCAGCAAGGAACTCCCCAGGGTAAACAATGAGCAGTTCTTC; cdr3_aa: CASKELPRVNNEQFF
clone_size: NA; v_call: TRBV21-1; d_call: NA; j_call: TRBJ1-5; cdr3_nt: TGTGCCAGCAGCCCGGCCCGAGACAGGGGTAGCAATCAGCCCCAGCATTTT; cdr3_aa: CASSPARDRGSNQPQHF
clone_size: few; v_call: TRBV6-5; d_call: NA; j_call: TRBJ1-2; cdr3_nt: TGTGCCACCCGAGGGAGTGAATATGGCTACACCTTC; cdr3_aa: CATRGSEYGYTF
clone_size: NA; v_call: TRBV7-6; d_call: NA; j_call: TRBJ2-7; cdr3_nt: TGTGCCAGCAGCTTTTCCCCCTCCTACGAGCAGTACTTC; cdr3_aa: CASSFSPSYEQYF
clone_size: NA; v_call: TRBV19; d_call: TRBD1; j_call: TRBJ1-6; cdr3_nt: TGTGCCAGTAGTCCTACCCTCGGACAGGGCGCAAATTCACCCCTCCACTTT; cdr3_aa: CASSPTLGQGANSPLHF
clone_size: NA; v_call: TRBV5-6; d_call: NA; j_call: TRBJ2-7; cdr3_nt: TGTGCCAGCAGCTTGAACTACGAGCAGTACTTC; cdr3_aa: CASSLNYEQYF
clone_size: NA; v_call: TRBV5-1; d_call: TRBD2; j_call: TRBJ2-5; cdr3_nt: TGCGCCAGCAGCCGTAGCGGGGCCCAAGAGACCCAGTACTTC; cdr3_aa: CASSRSGAQETQYF
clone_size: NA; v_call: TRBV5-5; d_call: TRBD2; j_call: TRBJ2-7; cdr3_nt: TGTGCCAGCAGCGCAGGGACTAGCGGACCAACCTACGAGCAGTACTTC; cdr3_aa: CASSAGTSGPTYEQYF
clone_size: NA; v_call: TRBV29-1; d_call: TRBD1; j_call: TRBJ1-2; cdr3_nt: TGCAGCGTTGATGAGGGGGCGCACTATGGCTACACCTTC; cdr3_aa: CSVDEGAHYGYTF
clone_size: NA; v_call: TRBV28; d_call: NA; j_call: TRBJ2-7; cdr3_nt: TGTGCCAGCAGTTTGGGAGGCTACGAGCAGTACTTC; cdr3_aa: CASSLGGYEQYF
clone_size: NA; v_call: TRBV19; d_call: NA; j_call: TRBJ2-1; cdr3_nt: TGTGCCAGTAGTGCCGGGAATGAGCAGTTCTTC; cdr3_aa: CASSAGNEQFF
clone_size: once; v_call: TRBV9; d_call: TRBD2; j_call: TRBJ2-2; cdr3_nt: TGTGCCAGCTCATCGGCGGGGGGGCCGGCCGGGGAGCTGTTTTTT; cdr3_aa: CASSSAGGPAGELFF
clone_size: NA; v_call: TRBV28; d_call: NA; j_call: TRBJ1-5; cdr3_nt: TGTGCCAGCAGTTTATTATTGGGCTTTTATAGCAATCAGCCCCAGCATTTT; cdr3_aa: CASSLLLGFYSNQPQHF
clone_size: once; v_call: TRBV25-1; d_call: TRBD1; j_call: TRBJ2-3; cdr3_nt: TGTGCCAGCAGTGCCTACACAGGGGGCCCTTACACAGATACGCAGTATTTT; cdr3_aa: CASSAYTGGPYTDTQYF
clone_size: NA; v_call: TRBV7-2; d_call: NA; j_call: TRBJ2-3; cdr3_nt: TGTGCCAGCAGCTCGTCCACAGATACGCAGTATTTT; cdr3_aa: CASSSSTDTQYF
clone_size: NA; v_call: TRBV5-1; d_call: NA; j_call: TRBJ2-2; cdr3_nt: TGCGCCAGCAGCTTGGGCGGAAACACCGGGGAGCTGTTTTTT; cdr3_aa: CASSLGGNTGELFF
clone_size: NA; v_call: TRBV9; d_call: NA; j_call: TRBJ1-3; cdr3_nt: TGTGCCAGCAGCGTAGGTGTCACTGTTAGCTCTGGAAACACCATATATTTT; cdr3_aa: CASSVGVTVSSGNTIYF
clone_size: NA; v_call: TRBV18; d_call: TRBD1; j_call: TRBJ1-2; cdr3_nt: TGTGCCAGCTCACAGGCGACAGGGTTGACTAACTATGGCTACACCTTC; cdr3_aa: CASSQATGLTNYGYTF
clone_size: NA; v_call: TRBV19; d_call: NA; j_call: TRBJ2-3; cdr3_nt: TGTGCCAGTAGACGGACAGGCACAGATACGCAGTATTTT; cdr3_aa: CASRRTGTDTQYF